This T cell receptor (beta chain) appears in the sequencing data of a study of Graves' ophthalmopathy and Graves' hyperthyroidism listed by TCRdb under 2018. Regarding the study in general: Peripheral blood was collected before any treatment was given, at the time of initial diagnosis. The study used TCR beta repertoire signatures to distinguish Graves' ophthalmopathy from Graves' hyperthyroidism and to predict progression to ophthalmopathy. In total, over 130 blood samples were TCR-sequenced: fewer than 50 ophthalmopathy, under 85 hyperthyroidism and some 17 hyperthyroidism-to-ophthalmopathy patients. To explore V-J signatures that separate ophthalmopathy from hyperthyroidism, a discovery set of about a hundred patients was enrolled, consisting of about 41 with ophthalmopathy and fewer than 60 with stable hyperthyroidism. The independent validation cohort included about 20 hyperthyroidism patients plus 17 patients who later progressed from hyperthyroidism to ophthalmopathy. In over 5 hyperthyroidism patients, the T-cell repertoire of thyroid tissue was compared with the T-cell repertoire of blood. After sampling, hyperthyroidism patients received methimazole starting at 30 mg daily, and ophthalmopathy patients received high-dose intravenous methylprednisolone. The roughly 94 discovery patients were randomly split 7:3 into training and test sets. The investigation overall reported the following: Sample size was not predetermined statistically, and investigators were not blinded to group allocation. In cross-validation, the 13-signature model distinguished ophthalmopathy from stable hyperthyroidism with about 90% sensitivity and about 81% specificity, while in the test set the corresponding values were about 80% and 75%. Most expanded thyroid clonotypes with frequency above 0.001 were also detected in blood, suggesting blood repertoires may reflect the thyroid immune response. In validation, the model predicted ophthalmopathy progression with more than 70% sensitivity and less than 80% specificity; some 13 predicted patients were CT-confirmed with GO in a median of about 7.1 months.

Hyperthyroidism was considered stable if no progression to ophthalmopathy occurred within 18 months of follow-up. Hyperthyroidism patients were newly diagnosed, were aged 18 to 65 years, and had a disease duration under 2 months. Patients with other autoimmune diseases, uncontrolled infections, pregnancy or lactation were excluded from the study. Clinical symptoms, serum thyroxine, TRAb, thyroid ultrasound and orbital computed tomography formed the basis of the diagnosis. PBMCs were isolated from 7.5 to 10 ml of fresh peripheral blood by Ficoll-Paque density gradient centrifugation. Total RNA was extracted using Trizol reagent, and RNA quality was checked on an Agilent 2100 Bioanalyzer. Remarks on this clonotype: No cognate antigen has been identified for it. Base qualities are not recorded, but no much larger clone differs from it by a single base.

TCR beta CDR3 regions were amplified from RNA transcripts for repertoire sequencing. The first round of RT-PCR was done with HTBI primers and the Qiagen OneStep RT-PCR kit, and was followed by a second round of multiplex PCR, then size selection and purification. Libraries were sequenced paired-end with 100 bp reads on an Illumina HiSeq2000. The study's processing was this. SOAPnuke was used to process the reads, removing any read that contained adapters or uncalled bases, had a mean Phred below 15, or lacked an exact match to the constant primer or identifier. COPE v1.2.5 was used to merge high-quality paired reads. Clonotypes were defined as unique nucleotide sequences and were aligned to IMGT TRB V, D and J references using MiTCR v1.1. Only V-J combinations with frequency above 0.0001 were analysed, covering over 99% of repertoires. For each V-J combination, a TCR clonal expansion and chaos score was defined as F50 clonal expansion divided by the chaos observed in the TCRdist matrix. Welch's t-statistics and random forest were used to reduce the features to approximately 13 V-J combinations, which were then used as input to a naive Bayes classifier. Thyroid-blood repertoire similarity was quantified with the Morisita-Horn index. TCRdb reworked the public reads: Q25 trimming with fastp, MiXCR clone assembly, productive beta chains retained. Every CDR3 protein is listed once, alongside the most common genes and DNA of its rows. The V and J calls shown here were made by TCRdb, not taken from the authors' results. This sample is represented by hundreds of thousands of distinct CDR3 sequences; around a fifth of them were singletons. The top ten clonotypes cover roughly 6.9% of the sample.

From its cysteine to its phenylalanine, the CDR3 spans 15 amino acids. The entry retains the CDR3 DNA only, 45 bases that are in frame from base 1. The germline V gene supplies CDR1 MNHEY and CDR2 SVGAGI. V lost 4 bases and J lost 8 bases, and the count of bases not matched to a germline gene is 9. The sequence was obtained from a woman under 30 with stable Graves' hyperthyroidism. Some clones in this sample may be carry-over from other donors' samples. Donor details come from another sample of the same person, matched by shared clones. Here the chain combines TRBV6-5 and TRBJ1-4, and TRBD1 aligns with 8 junction nucleotides. Sample: peripheral blood. At the DNA level, the sequence is TGTGCCAGCAGTTCCCAGACAGGGGAGGTCGAAAAACTGTTTTTT. Its coded protein is CASSSQTGEVEKLFF.